The rows below give T cell receptor beta chains drawn from one sample of a study of cytomegalovirus exposure and HLA in healthy donors. Here immunoSEQ multiplex PCR was the method, and the copy in TCRdb shows in-frame clones only, minus some. The sample lists about 70,000 clones; almost 80% were seen once. Sequencing was carried out using PBMCs. The receptors originated from a girl aged 10 to 17 in good health and CMV-seropositive. The CDR3 runs from the conserved cysteine through the conserved F or W. D genes are given only for firm matches. Rows may omit the clone size; those that give it use once, few, many or a size class.

size,length,J,V,D,DNA,CDR3
few,11,TRBJ2-1,TRBV2,NA,TGTGCCAGCAGTGTAGACTCTGAGCAGTTCTTC,CASSVDSEQFF
NA,16,TRBJ2-3,TRBV5-6,NA,TGTGCCAGCAGCACGCCCCAGGGGTCGAGCACAGATACGCAGTATTTT,CASSTPQGSSTDTQYF
NA,15,TRBJ1-2,TRBV7-9,TRBD1,TGTGCCAGCAGCTTTCGGGCAGGGGGCTCCTATGGCTACACCTTC,CASSFRAGGSYGYTF
NA,13,TRBJ2-7,TRBV10-2,NA,TGCGCCAGCACCGGGACAACAGGCTACGAGCAGTACTTC,CASTGTTGYEQYF
few,15,TRBJ2-1,TRBV6-5,NA,TGTGCCAGCAGTTATTCGATCGACTCCCGGGTCGCGCAGTTCTTC,CASSYSIDSRVAQFF
NA,14,TRBJ2-1,TRBV29-1,NA,TGCAGCGTTGACAGGTCCCGCTCCTACAATGAGCAGTTCTTC,CSVDRSRSYNEQFF
NA,14,TRBJ2-3,TRBV18,NA,TGTGCCAGCTCCCCTGACAGGTACCCAGATACGCAGTATTTT,CASSPDRYPDTQYF
once,15,TRBJ2-1,TRBV2,NA,TGTGCCAGCAGATCAGGGGACCGATGGTCCAATGAGCAGTTCTTC,CASRSGDRWSNEQFF
NA,13,TRBJ1-1,TRBV2,NA,TGTGCCAGCGTATACAGGATGAACACTGAAGCTTTCTTT,CASVYRMNTEAFF
NA,15,TRBJ1-5,TRBV6-1,NA,TGTGCCAGCAGTGAGCCTCCTACCCGCGGTCAGCCCCAGCATTTT,CASSEPPTRGQPQHF
NA,17,TRBJ1-3,TRBV4-1,NA,TGCGCCAGCAGCCAACCTCGACAAGGCCGTTCTGGAAACACCATATATTTT,CASSQPRQGRSGNTIYF
few,12,TRBJ1-1,TRBV29-1,TRBD1,TGCAGCGCTCGGACAGGGGGGACTGAAGCTTTCTTT,CSARTGGTEAFF
NA,13,TRBJ1-1,TRBV28,NA,TGTGCCAGCAGTTTAAGTAGCCAAATCGGAGCTTTCTTT,CASSLSSQIGAFF
NA,13,TRBJ1-2,TRBV7-9,TRBD1,TGTGCCAGCAGCCCAGACAGGGTGAGTGGCTACACCTTC,CASSPDRVSGYTF
few,13,TRBJ1-1,TRBV6-6,NA,TGTGCCAGCACCAAGCTAACGAACACTGAAGCTTTCTTT,CASTKLTNTEAFF
NA,17,TRBJ1-5,TRBV28,TRBD1,TGTGCCAGCAGTCAAACCCGGACAGGAGGAAGCAATCAGCCCCAGCATTTT,CASSQTRTGGSNQPQHF
NA,16,TRBJ1-2,TRBV28,NA,TGTGCCAGCAGTTTACCACGGCAGGGCAATGACTATGGCTACACCTTC,CASSLPRQGNDYGYTF
many,16,TRBJ1-4,TRBV15,TRBD1,TGTGCCACCAGCAGAGGTCCAGGGGGCTCTAATGAAAAACTGTTTTTT,CATSRGPGGSNEKLFF
once,14,TRBJ1-6,TRBV30,NA,TGTGCCTGGAGTTCTTGGGGGCTGAATTCACCCCTCCACTTT,CAWSSWGLNSPLHF
NA,13,TRBJ1-4,TRBV30,NA,TGTGCCTGGACGGACGGGGGAAATGAAAAACTGTTTTTT,CAWTDGGNEKLFF
NA,15,TRBJ2-7,TRBV11-3,TRBD1,TGTGCCAGCAGCGCTCGACAGGGGACAACATACGAGCAGTACTTC,CASSARQGTTYEQYF
once,11,TRBJ1-1,TRBV20-1,NA,TGCAGTGGCAGGGGGAACACTGAAGCTTTCTTT,CSGRGNTEAFF
NA,16,TRBJ2-1,TRBV10-3,TRBD2,TGTGCCATCAGTTTACTAGCGGGAGTATCGTACAATGAGCAGTTCTTC,CAISLLAGVSYNEQFF
NA,12,TRBJ2-1,TRBV19,NA,TGTGCCAGTAGTATGGGACACGGAGAGCAGTTCTTC,CASSMGHGEQFF
NA,16,TRBJ1-2,TRBV29-1,TRBD1,TGCAGCGTTGGGGACAGGGAGGGCTTTCCAAACTATGGCTACACCTTC,CSVGDREGFPNYGYTF
NA,18,TRBJ2-1,TRBV28,TRBD2,TGTGCCAGCAGCCGGGACCCACCGGGACTAGCGGGTTACAATGAGCAGTTCTTC,CASSRDPPGLAGYNEQFF
NA,15,TRBJ2-3,TRBV7-2,TRBD2,TGTGCCAGCAGCTCATTAGCGGGAGCGACAGATACGCAGTATTTT,CASSSLAGATDTQYF
NA,19,TRBJ2-2,TRBV6-4,NA,TGTGCCAGCAGTGACACCGTACAGGGAATGAGGCAAGAGGCCGGGGAGCTGTTTTTT,CASSDTVQGMRQEAGELFF
once,15,TRBJ2-3,TRBV5-4,TRBD1,TGTGCCAGCAGCCCCGGGACAGGGGGCACAGATACGCAGTATTTT,CASSPGTGGTDTQYF